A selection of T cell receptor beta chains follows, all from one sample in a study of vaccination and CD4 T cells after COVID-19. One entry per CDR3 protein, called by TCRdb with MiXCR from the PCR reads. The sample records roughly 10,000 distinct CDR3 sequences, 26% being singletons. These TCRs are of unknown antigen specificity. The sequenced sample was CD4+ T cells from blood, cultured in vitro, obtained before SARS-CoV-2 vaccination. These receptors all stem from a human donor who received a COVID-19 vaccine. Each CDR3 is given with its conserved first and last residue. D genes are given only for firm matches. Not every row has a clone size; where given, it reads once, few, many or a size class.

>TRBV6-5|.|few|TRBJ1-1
CASSLDRNTEAFF
TGTGCCAGCAGTTTGGACAGGAACACTGAAGCTTTCTTT
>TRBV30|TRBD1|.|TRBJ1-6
CAAQSTGGNSPLHF
TGTGCCGCTCAAAGCACAGGGGGCAATTCACCCCTCCACTTT
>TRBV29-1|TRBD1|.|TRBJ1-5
CGVASDQGGQSNQPQHF
TGCGGCGTTGCTAGCGATCAAGGGGGACAGAGCAATCAGCCCCAGCATTTT
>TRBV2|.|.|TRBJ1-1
CASSDAPELGAEAFF
TGTGCCAGCAGTGATGCCCCCGAGCTAGGCGCTGAAGCTTTCTTT
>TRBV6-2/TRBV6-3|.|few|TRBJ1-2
CASRNGAQSYGYTF
TGTGCCAGCAGAAACGGAGCCCAAAGTTATGGCTACACCTTC
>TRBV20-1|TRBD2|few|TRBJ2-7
CSARALGSGGSEQYF
TGCAGTGCTAGAGCCTTGGGGAGCGGGGGGAGCGAGCAGTACTTC
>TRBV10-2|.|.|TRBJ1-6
CASSYGTGYNSPLHF
TGCGCCAGCAGCTATGGTACAGGTTATAATTCACCCCTCCACTTT
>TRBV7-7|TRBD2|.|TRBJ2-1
CASSPLRRAGGPTEQFF
TGTGCCAGCAGCCCCCTCCGACGGGCGGGGGGGCCAACTGAGCAGTTCTTC
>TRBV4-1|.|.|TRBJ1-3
CASSHSEMLGNTIYF
TGCGCCAGCAGCCATTCGGAGATGTTAGGAAACACCATATATTTT
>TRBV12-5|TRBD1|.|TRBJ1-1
CASGLIPGGSSTEAFF
TGTGCTAGTGGTTTGATCCCAGGGGGCAGCAGCACTGAAGCTTTCTTT
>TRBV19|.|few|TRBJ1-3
CASRFVGGNTIYF
TGTGCCAGTCGCTTCGTGGGGGGAAACACCATATATTTT
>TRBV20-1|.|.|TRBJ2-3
CSARDGTGAEDTQYF
TGCAGTGCTAGAGACGGGACCGGGGCCGAGGATACGCAGTATTTT
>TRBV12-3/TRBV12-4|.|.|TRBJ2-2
CAATGGAGELFF
TGTGCAGCAACAGGGGGGGCCGGGGAGCTGTTTTTT
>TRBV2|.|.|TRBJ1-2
CASSQQLDSYGYTF
TGTGCCAGCAGTCAACAGTTAGACAGCTATGGCTACACCTTC
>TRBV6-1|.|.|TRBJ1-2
CASRFRRDSNYGYTF
TGTGCCAGCAGATTCCGTCGGGACTCTAACTATGGCTACACCTTC
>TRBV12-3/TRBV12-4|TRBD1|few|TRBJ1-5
CASSRGPRGQPQHF
TGTGCCAGCAGTAGGGGGCCCCGTGGTCAGCCCCAGCATTTT
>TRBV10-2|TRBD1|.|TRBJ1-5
CASSLNRGPGQPQHF
TGCGCCAGCAGCCTCAACAGGGGGCCGGGTCAGCCCCAGCATTTT
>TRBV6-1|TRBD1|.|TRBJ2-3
CASRTGSSDTQYF
TGTGCCAGCAGGACAGGGTCATCAGATACGCAGTATTTT
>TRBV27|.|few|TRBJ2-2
CASSLDDFSGSTGELFF
TGTGCCAGCAGTCTAGATGACTTTTCGGGGAGTACCGGGGAGCTGTTTTTT
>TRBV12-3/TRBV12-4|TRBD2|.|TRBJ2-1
CASSSPRGLAVERWVNEQFF
TGTGCCAGCAGTTCCCCCCGAGGACTAGCCGTGGAGCGGTGGGTCAATGAGCAGTTCTTC
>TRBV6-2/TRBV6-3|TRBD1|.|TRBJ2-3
CATRDSGTDTQYF
TGTGCCACCAGGGACAGTGGGACAGATACGCAGTATTTT
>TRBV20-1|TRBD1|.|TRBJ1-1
CSAREQGLKAFF
TGCAGTGCTAGAGAACAGGGGCTCAAAGCTTTCTTT
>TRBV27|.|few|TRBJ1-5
CASSLYRAGNQPQHF
TGTGCCAGCAGTTTATACAGGGCGGGAAATCAGCCCCAGCATTTT
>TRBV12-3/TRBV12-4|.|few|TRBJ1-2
CATRGDSGYGYTF
TGTGCCACCAGAGGTGACAGTGGCTATGGCTACACCTTC
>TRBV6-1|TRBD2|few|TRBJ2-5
CASTIAGGHQETQYF
TGTGCCAGCACCATAGCGGGGGGGCACCAAGAGACCCAGTACTTC
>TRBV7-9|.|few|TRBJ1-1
CASSFHRKQGAIEAFF
TGTGCCAGCAGCTTCCATCGCAAACAGGGTGCAATTGAAGCTTTCTTT
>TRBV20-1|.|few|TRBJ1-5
CSAGRGDSNQPQHF
TGCAGTGCTGGGAGGGGGGATAGCAATCAGCCCCAGCATTTT